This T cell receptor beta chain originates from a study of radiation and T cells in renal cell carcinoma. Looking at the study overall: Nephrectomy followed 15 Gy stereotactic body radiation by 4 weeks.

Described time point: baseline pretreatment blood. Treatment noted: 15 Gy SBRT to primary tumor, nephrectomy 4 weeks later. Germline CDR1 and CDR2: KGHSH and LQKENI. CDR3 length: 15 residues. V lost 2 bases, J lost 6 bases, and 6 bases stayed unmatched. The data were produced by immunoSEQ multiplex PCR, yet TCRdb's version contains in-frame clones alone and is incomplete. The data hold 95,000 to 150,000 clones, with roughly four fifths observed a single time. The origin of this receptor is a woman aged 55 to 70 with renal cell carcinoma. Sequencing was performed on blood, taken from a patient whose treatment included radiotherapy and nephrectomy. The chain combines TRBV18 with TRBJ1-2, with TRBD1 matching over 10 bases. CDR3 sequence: CASSPRTGGDNGYTF. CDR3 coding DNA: TGTGCCAGCTCACCAAGGACAGGGGGTGATAATGGCTACACCTTC.